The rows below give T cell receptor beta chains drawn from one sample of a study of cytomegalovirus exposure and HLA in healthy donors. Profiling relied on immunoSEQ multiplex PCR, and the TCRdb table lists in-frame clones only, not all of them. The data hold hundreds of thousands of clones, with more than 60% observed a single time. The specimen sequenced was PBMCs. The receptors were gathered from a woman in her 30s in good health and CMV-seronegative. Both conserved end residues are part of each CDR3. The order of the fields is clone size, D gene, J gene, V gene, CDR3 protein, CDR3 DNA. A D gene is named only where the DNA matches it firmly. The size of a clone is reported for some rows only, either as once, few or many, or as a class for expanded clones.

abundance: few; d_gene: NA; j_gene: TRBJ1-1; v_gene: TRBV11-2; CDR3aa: CASSPGDGAAFF; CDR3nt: TGTGCCAGCAGCCCAGGGGACGGAGCGGCTTTCTTT
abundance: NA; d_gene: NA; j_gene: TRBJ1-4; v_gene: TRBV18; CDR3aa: CASVQGLGEKLFF; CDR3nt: TGTGCCAGTGTCCAGGGGTTAGGAGAAAAACTGTTTTTT
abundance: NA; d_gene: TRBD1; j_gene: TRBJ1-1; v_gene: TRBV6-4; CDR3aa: CASRWARGQPRGEAFF; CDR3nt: TGTGCCAGCAGGTGGGCCCGGGGACAGCCGAGGGGTGAAGCTTTCTTT
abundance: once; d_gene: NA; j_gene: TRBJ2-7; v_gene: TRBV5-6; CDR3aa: CASSDRTYTYEQYF; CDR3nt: TGTGCCAGCAGCGACCGGACTTATACCTACGAGCAGTACTTC
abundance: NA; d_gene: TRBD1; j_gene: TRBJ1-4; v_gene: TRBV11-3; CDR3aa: CASSHGGQVKEKLFF; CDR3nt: TGTGCCAGCAGCCACGGGGGACAGGTAAAGGAAAAACTGTTTTTT
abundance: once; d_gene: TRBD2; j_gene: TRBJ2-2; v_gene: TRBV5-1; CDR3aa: CASSLVREAGELFF; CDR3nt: TGCGCCAGCAGCTTGGTTCGGGAGGCCGGGGAGCTGTTTTTT
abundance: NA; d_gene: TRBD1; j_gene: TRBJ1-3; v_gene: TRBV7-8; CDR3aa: CASSFNRGGNTIYF; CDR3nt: TGTGCCAGCAGCTTTAACAGGGGCGGAAACACCATATATTTT
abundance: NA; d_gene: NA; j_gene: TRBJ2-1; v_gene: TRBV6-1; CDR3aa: CASFSRLEQFF; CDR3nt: TGTGCCAGCTTCTCCAGGTTGGAGCAGTTCTTC
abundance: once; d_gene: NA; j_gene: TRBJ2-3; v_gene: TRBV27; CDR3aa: CASSRQDTQYF; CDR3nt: TGTGCCAGCAGCAGGCAAGATACGCAGTATTTT
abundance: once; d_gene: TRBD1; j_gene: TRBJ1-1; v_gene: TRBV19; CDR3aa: CASSAPTGMYDTEAFF; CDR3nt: TGTGCCAGTAGTGCCCCGACAGGGATGTATGACACTGAAGCTTTCTTT
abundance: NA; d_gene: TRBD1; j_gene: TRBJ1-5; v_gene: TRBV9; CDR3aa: CASSTTGGSGQPQHF; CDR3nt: TGTGCCAGCAGCACTACAGGGGGCTCAGGGCAGCCCCAGCATTTT
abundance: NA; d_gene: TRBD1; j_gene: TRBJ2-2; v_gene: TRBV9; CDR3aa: CASSVDAGTGSGELFF; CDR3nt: TGTGCCAGCAGCGTAGACGCGGGGACAGGGTCCGGGGAGCTGTTTTTT
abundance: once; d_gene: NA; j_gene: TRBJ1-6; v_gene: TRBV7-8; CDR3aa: CASIGGGARSSYNSPLHF; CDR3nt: TGTGCCAGCATCGGAGGGGGGGCCAGGTCGTCCTATAATTCACCCCTCCACTTT
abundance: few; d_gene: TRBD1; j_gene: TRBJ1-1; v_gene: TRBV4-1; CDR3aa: CASSRGQLNTEAFF; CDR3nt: TGCGCCAGCAGCCGGGGACAGCTGAACACTGAAGCTTTCTTT
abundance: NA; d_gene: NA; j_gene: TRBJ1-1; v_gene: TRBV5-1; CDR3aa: CASSFGRVTQNTEAFF; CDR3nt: TGCGCCAGCAGCTTCGGCCGAGTGACTCAGAACACTGAAGCTTTCTTT
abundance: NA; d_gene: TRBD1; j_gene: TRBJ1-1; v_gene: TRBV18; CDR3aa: CASSPPTGTGNTEAFF; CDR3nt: TGTGCCAGCTCACCACCGACCGGGACAGGGAACACTGAGGCTTTCTTT
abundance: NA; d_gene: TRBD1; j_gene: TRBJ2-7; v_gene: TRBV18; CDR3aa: CASSPLAQGTDEQYF; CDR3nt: TGTGCCAGCTCACCATTAGCACAGGGGACGGACGAGCAGTACTTC
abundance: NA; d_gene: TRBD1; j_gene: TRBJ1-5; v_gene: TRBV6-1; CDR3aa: CASRSTGESNQPQHF; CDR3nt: TGTGCCAGCAGGTCGACAGGGGAGAGCAATCAGCCCCAGCATTTT
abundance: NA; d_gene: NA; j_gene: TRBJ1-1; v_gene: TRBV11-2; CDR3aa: CASSFRQLAEAFF; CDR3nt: TGTGCCAGCAGCTTTCGTCAGTTGGCTGAAGCTTTCTTT
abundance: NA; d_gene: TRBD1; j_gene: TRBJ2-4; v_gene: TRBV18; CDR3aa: CASSPQQGAKNIQYF; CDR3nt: TGTGCCAGCTCACCGCAACAGGGGGCCAAAAACATTCAGTACTTC
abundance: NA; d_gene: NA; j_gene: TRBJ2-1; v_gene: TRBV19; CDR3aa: CASSIEKDYYNEQFF; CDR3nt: TGTGCCAGTAGTATAGAAAAGGACTATTACAATGAGCAGTTCTTC
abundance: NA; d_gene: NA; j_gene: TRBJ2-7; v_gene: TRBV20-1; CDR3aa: CSARGPYEQYF; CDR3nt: TGCAGTGCTAGAGGGCCATACGAGCAGTACTTC
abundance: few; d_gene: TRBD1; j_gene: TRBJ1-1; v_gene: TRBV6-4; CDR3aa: CASSEVGQGATEAFF; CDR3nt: TGTGCCAGCAGTGAGGTGGGACAGGGGGCAACTGAAGCTTTCTTT
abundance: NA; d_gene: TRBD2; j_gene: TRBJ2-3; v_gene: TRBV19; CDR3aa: CASSGLAGGTSTDTQYF; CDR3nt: TGTGCCAGTAGTGGGCTAGCGGGGGGTACTAGCACAGATACGCAGTATTTT
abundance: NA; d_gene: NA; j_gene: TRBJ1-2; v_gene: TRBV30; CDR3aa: CAWSTGYGYTF; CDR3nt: TGTGCCTGGAGTACAGGGTATGGCTACACCTTC
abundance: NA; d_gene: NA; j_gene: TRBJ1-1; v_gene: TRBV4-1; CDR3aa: CASSQEIESMMNTEAFF; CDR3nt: TGCGCCAGCAGCCAAGAAATCGAGTCGATGATGAACACTGAAGCTTTCTTT
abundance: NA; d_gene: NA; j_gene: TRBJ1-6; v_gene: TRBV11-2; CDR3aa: CASSFRGSYNSPLHF; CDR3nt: TGTGCCAGCAGCTTTCGGGGCTCCTATAATTCACCCCTCCACTTT
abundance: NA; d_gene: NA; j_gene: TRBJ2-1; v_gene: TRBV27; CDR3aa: CASSLGNSYNEQFF; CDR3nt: TGTGCCAGCAGTTTGGGCAACTCCTACAATGAGCAGTTCTTC
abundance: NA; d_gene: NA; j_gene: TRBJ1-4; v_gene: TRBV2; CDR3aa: CASSDILQGVDEKLFF; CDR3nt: TGTGCCAGCAGCGATATATTACAGGGAGTCGATGAAAAACTGTTTTTT
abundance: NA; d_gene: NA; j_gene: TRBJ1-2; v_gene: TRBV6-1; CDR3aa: CASTLVAGANYGYTF; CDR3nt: TGTGCCAGCACCCTCGTGGCGGGGGCTAACTATGGCTACACCTTC
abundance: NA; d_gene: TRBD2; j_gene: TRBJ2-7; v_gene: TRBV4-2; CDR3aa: CASSQVSGSNPYEQYF; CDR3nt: TGTGCCAGCAGCCAAGTTAGCGGGAGTAATCCCTACGAGCAGTACTTC
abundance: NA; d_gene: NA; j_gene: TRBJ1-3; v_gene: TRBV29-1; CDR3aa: CSVQERIQGNTIYF; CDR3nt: TGCAGCGTCCAAGAAAGGATACAGGGAAACACCATATATTTT
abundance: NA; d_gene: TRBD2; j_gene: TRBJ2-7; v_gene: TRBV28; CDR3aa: CASRPSIGLAGPEQYF; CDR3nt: TGTGCCAGCAGACCGTCTATAGGCCTAGCGGGACCTGAGCAGTACTTC
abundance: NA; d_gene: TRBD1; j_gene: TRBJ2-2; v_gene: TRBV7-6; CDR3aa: CASSLGTGGLTGELFF; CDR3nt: TGTGCCAGCAGCTTAGGGACAGGGGGTCTAACCGGGGAGCTGTTTTTT
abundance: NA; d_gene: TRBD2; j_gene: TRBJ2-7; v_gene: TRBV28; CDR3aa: CASRGAASGSYEQYF; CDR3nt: TGTGCCAGCAGGGGGGCGGCTAGCGGGAGTTACGAGCAGTACTTC
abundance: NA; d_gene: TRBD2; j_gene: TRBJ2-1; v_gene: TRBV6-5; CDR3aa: CASRRTSGELNEQFF; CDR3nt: TGTGCCAGCAGAAGAACTAGCGGGGAGCTGAATGAGCAGTTCTTC
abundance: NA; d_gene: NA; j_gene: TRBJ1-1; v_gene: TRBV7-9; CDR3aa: CASSQGQLNTEAFF; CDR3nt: TGTGCCAGCAGCCAAGGACAGTTGAACACTGAAGCTTTCTTT
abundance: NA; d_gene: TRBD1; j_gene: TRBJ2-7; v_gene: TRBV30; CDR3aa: CAWTWDRGYEQYF; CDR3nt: TGTGCCTGGACCTGGGACAGGGGTTACGAGCAGTACTTC
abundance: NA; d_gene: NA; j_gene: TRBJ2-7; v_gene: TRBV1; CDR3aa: CTSSSRDTVSYEQYF; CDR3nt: TGCACCAGCAGCTCCCGGGACACAGTATCCTACGAGCAGTACTTC
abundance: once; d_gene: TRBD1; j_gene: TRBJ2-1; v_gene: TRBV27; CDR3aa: CASSSLDRGGNEQFF; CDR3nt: TGTGCCAGCAGTTCCTTGGACAGGGGGGGCAATGAGCAGTTCTTC
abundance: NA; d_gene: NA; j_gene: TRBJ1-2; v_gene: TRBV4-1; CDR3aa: CASSQDQATVLYGYTF; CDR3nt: TGCGCCAGCAGCCAAGATCAGGCGACAGTTCTTTATGGCTACACCTTC
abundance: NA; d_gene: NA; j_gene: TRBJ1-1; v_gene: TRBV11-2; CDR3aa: CASSLGEGTEAFF; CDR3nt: TGTGCCAGCAGCTTGGGCGAGGGCACTGAAGCTTTCTTT
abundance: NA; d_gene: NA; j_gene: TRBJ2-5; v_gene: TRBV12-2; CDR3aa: CASRPGLGREGPETQYF; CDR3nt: TGTGCAAGTCGCCCCGGTCTCGGGCGGGAGGGCCCGGAGACCCAGTACTTC
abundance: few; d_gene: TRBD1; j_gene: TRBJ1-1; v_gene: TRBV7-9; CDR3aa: CASSFEQGIEAFF; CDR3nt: TGTGCCAGCAGCTTCGAACAGGGGATAGAAGCTTTCTTT
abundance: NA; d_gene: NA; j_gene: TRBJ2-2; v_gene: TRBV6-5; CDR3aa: CASSYSTGELFF; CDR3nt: TGTGCCAGCAGTTACTCGACAGGGGAGCTGTTTTTT
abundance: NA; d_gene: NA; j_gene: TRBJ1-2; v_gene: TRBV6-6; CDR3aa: CASRQGKGWYGYTF; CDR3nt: TGTGCCAGCCGCCAGGGGAAGGGATGGTATGGCTACACCTTC
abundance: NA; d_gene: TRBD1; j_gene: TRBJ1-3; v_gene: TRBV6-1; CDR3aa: CASSERPGGGNTIYF; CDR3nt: TGTGCCAGCAGTGAAAGGCCAGGGGGCGGAAACACCATATATTTT
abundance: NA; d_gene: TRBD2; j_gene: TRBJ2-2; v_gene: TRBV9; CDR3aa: CASSIIAGANTGELFF; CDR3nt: TGTGCCAGCAGCATTATAGCGGGGGCGAACACCGGGGAGCTGTTTTTT